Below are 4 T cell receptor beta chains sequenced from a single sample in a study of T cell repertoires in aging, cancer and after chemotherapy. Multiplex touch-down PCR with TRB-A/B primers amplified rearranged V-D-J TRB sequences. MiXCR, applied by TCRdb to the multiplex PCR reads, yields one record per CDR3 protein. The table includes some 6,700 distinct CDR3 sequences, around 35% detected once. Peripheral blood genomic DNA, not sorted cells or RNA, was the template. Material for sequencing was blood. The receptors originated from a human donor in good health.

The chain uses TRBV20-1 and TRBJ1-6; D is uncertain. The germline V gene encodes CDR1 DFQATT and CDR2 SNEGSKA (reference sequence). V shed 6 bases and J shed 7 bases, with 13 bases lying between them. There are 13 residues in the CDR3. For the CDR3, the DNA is TGCAGTGCCTTGTCGCAGCTAAATTCACCCCTCCACTTT. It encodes CSALSQLNSPLHF.

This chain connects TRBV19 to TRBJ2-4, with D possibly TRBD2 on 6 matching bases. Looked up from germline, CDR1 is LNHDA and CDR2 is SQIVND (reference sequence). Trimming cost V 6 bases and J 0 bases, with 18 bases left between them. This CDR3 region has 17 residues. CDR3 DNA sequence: TGTGCCAGTAGCAACCGTCGACGGGGACTAGCCAAAAACATTCAGTACTTC. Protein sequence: CASSNRRRGLAKNIQYF.

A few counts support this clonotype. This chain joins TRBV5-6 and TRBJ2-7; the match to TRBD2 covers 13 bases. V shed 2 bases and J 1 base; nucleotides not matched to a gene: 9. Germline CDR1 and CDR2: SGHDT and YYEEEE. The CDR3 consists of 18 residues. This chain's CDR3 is CASSFGTSGGAGSYEQYF. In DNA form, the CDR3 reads TGTGCCAGCAGCTTCGGTACTAGCGGGGGGGCCGGGTCCTACGAGCAGTACTTC.

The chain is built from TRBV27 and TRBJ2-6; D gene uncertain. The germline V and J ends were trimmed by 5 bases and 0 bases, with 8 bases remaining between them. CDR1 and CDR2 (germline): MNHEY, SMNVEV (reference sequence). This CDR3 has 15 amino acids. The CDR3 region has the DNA TGTGCCAGCAGTCCCGGTGGCTCTGGGGCCAACGTCCTGACTTTC. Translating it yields CASSPGGSGANVLTF.